Detailed here is one T cell receptor beta chain. This clone occurred many times. Its cognate antigen has yet to be identified. No base quality values were provided; no much bigger clone lies one nucleotide off. The sample comes from a study of metastatic and nonmetastatic thyroid tumors (dated by TCRdb to about 2020). In the study overall: Repertoires were compared across peripheral blood and tumor or nodule tissue samples from malignant and benign thyroid patients. Points the paper makes about the study in general: TCR beta diversity was reported as significantly higher in malignant tumors than in benign nodules, in both blood and tumor samples.

The receptor library was made with PCR. Reads for this sample came from an Illumina HiSeq 4000. High-throughput sequencing was used to profile the CDR3 region of the TCR beta-chain in every patient. As for the authors' bioinformatics: CDR3 differences across clinicopathological groups were used to build a classifier for discriminating distant-metastatic papillary thyroid cancer patients. To measure repertoire diversity the researchers used the Shannon index, while the Morisita-Horn index served to gauge how similar the tumor and blood repertoires were. TCRdb cleaned the public reads at Q25 with fastp, built clones with MiXCR and kept in-frame beta chains. The V and J calls and clone size are TCRdb's, not the authors'. This sample holds approximately 84,000 clones; approximately 15% were observed only once. Jointly, the top ten make up about 3.9% of the sample. No treatment had been received by any patient before thyroid surgery. The study retrospectively analysed patient clinical samples collected from about 2012 to 2018 using T-cell receptor beta sequencing.

The sequence came from a female donor with papillary thyroid cancer or a benign thyroid nodule (not recorded which). Some clones in this sample may be carry-over from other donors' samples. Sequenced material: blood.

The encoded CDR3 is CASSPQAGVRETQYF. In nucleotide form, the sequence is TGCGCCAGCAGCCCCCAGGCGGGGGTTAGAGAGACCCAGTACTTC. The rearrangement combines TRBV4-1 with TRBJ2-5, with 7 bases aligning to TRBD2. CDR1 is given as MGHRA and CDR2 as YSYEKL, both from the germline V gene. The CDR3 goes from the cysteine to the phenylalanine over 15 residues. The sequence is cut down to CDR3 DNA, 45 bases in frame from base 1. Germline trimming: 4 bases from V, 4 bases from J; junction bases outside gene matches: 9.